This TCR beta chain was profiled in a study of T cell responses to AZD1222 COVID-19 vaccine. Overall study context: Pooled samples include second doses given at about 4 or 12 weeks. Findings of the study overall: Repertoires were collected only later (after the peak T cell response had occurred). Spike-specific TCR repertoires showed rising breadth and depth after two AZD1222 doses. Close to half of spike-specific TCRs reportedly recognize unmutated variant regions.

Method: immunoSEQ multiplex PCR; TCRdb's copy keeps in-frame clones and lacks some. The profile shows over 100,000 clones, around 84% of them singletons. As regards this clone: The antigen remains unidentified.

This CDR3 is 15 amino acids long. Trimming took 2 bases from V and 1 from J, leaving 12 bases between them. Germline V gene data show CDR1 as SGHDT and CDR2 as YYEEEE. The receptor was isolated from an adult in good health. The source was peripheral blood, collected on day 0 of AZD1222 vaccination. The rearrangement links TRBV5-6 to TRBJ1-1; a weak D match, TRBD1 (6 bases). CDR3 coding DNA: TGTGCCAGCAGCTTTGGGACGGGACAGAACACTGAAGCTTTCTTT. It yields the protein CASSFGTGQNTEAFF. Drawing the rest from reference TRBV5-6 and TRBJ1-1, the complete variable domain is DAGVTQSPTHLIKTRGQQVTLRCSPKSGHDTVSWYQQALGQGPQFIFQYYEEEERQRGNFPDRFSGHQFPNYSSELNVNALLLGDSALYLCASSFGTGQNTEAFFGQGTRLTVV.